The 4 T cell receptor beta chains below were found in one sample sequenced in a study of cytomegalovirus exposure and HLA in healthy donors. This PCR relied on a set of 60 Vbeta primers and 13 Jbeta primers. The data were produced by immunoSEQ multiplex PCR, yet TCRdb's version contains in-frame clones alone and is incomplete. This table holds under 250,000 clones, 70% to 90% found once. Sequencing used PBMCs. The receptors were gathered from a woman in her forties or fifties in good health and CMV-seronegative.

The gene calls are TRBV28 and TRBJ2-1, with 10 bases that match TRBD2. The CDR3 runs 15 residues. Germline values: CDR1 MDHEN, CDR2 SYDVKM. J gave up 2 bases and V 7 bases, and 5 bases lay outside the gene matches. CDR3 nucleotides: TGTGCCAGCACCGAAAGCGGGAGGGCCTACAATGAGCAGTTCTTC. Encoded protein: CASTESGRAYNEQFF.

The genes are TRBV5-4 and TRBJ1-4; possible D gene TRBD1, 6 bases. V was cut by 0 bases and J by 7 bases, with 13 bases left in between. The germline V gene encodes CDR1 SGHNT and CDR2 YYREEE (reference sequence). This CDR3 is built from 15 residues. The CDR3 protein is CASSLEGVEGEKLFF. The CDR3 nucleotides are TGTGCCAGCAGCTTGGAGGGGGTAGAGGGTGAAAAACTGTTTTTT. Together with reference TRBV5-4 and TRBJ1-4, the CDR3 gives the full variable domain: ETGVTQSPTHLIKTRGQQVTLRCSSQSGHNTVSWYQQALGQGPQFIFQYYREEENGRGNFPPRFSGLQFPNYSSELNVNALELDDSALYLCASSLEGVEGEKLFFGSGTQLSVL.

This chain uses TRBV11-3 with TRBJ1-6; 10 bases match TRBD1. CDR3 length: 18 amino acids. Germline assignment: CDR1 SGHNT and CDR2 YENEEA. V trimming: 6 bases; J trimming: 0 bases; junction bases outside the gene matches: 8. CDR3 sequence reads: CASSRGQGKSSYNSPLHF. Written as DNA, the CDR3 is TGTGCCAGCAGTAGGGGACAGGGGAAGAGCTCCTATAATTCACCCCTCCACTTT.

CDR3 residues: CASRRTGPGQPQHF. The DNA of the CDR3 is TGTGCCAGCAGACGGACAGGCCCGGGTCAGCCCCAGCATTTT. The chain combines TRBV28 with TRBJ1-5; TRBD1 aligns across 7 bases. Trimming cost V 6 bases and J 6 bases; bases outside gene matches: 8. Germline assignment: CDR1 MDHEN and CDR2 SYDVKM. CDR3 length: 14 residues.